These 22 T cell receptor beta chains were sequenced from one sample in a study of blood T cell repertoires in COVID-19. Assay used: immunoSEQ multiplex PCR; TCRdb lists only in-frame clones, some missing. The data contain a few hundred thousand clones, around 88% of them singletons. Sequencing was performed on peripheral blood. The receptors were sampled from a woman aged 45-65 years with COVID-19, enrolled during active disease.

In nucleotides, the CDR3 is TGTGCCACCAGTGAAACGACAGGGTCTTTGGCAGATACGCAGTATTTT. Amino acids: CATSETTGSLADTQYF. This chain uses TRBV24-1 with TRBJ2-3, with 7 bases aligning to TRBD1. The germline V gene has CDR1 KGHDR and CDR2 SFDVKD. After removal of 4 bases from V and 4 bases from J, the junction contained 10 bases not matched to a gene. The CDR3 runs 16 residues.

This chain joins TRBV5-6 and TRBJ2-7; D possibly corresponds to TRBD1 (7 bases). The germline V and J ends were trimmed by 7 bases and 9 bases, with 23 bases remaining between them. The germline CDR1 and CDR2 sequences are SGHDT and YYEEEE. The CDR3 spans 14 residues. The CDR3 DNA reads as TGTGCCAGCCAGGGGGGATACTCTACGATCGGGCAGTACTTC. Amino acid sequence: CASQGGYSTIGQYF.

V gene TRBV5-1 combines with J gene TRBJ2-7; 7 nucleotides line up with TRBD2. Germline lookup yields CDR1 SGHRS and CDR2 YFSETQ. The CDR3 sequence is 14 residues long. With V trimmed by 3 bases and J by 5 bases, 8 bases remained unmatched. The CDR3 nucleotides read TGCGCCAGCAGCTCCGGCGGGGGTTTGGACGAGCAGTACTTC. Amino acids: CASSSGGGLDEQYF.

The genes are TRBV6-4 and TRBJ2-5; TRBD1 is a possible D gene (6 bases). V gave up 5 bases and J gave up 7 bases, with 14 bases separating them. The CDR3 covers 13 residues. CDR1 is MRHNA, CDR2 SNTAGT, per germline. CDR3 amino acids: CASSTDREGTQYF. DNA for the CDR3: TGTGCCAGCAGTACGGACAGAGAAGGGACCCAGTACTTC.

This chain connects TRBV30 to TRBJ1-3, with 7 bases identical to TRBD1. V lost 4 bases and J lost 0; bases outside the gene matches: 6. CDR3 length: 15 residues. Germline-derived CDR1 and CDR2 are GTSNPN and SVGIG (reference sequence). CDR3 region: CAWKQTGNSGNTIYF. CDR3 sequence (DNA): TGTGCCTGGAAACAGACAGGGAACTCTGGAAACACCATATATTTT.

The DNA for the CDR3 is TGTGCCAGCAGTCCGACAGGTCCGGGGCAGCCCCAGCATTTT. Translated: CASSPTGPGQPQHF. This rearrangement joins TRBV2 to TRBJ1-5, with D perhaps matching TRBD1 (6 bases). This CDR3 has 14 residues. From germline, CDR1 is SNHLY and CDR2 FYNNEI. V was pared by 5 bases and J by 7 bases, with 15 bases between.

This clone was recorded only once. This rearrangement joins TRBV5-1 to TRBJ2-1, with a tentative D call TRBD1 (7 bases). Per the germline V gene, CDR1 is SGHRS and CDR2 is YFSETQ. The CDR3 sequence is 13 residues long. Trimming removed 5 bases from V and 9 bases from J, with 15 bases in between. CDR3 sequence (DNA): TGCGCCAGCAGGGAGGGACAGCCTTTTGAGCAGTTCTTC. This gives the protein CASREGQPFEQFF.

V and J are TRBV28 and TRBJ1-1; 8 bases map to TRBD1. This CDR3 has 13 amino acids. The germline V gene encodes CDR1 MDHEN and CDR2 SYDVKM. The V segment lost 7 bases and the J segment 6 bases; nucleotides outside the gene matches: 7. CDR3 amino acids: CASNGQGAAEAFF. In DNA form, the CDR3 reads TGTGCCAGCAACGGTCAGGGGGCGGCTGAAGCTTTCTTT.

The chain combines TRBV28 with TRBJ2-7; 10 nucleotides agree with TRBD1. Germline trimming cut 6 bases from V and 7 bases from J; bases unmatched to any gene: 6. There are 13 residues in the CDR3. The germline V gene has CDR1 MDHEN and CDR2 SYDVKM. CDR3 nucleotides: TGTGCCAGCAGAGGACAGGGGGTTTATGAGCAGTACTTC. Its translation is CASRGQGVYEQYF.

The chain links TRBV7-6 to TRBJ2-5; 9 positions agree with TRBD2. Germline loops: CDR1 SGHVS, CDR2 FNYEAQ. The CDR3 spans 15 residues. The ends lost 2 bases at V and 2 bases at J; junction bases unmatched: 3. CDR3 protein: CASSLQRGVQETQYF. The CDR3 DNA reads TGTGCCAGCAGCTTACAGCGGGGGGTTCAAGAGACCCAGTACTTC.

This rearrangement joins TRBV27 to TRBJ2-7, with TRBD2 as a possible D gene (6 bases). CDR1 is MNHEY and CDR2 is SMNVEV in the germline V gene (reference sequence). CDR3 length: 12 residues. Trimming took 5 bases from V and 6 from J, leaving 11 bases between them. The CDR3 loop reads CASSKGGLEQYF. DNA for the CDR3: TGTGCCAGCAGTAAGGGAGGCCTCGAGCAGTACTTC.

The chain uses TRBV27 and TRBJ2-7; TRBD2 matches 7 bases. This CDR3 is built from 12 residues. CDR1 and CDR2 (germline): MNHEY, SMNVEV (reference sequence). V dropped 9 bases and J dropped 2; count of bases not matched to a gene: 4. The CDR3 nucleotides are TGTGCCAGTGGTCGGGGGGCCTACGAGCAGTACTTC. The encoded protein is CASGRGAYEQYF.

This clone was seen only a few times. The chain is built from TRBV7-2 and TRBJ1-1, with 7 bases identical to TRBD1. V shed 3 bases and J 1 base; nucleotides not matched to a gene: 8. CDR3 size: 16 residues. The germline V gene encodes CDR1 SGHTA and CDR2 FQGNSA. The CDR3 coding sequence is TGTGCCAGCAGCTTGTCATCGACAGGGCGGAACACTGAAGCTTTCTTT. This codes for CASSLSSTGRNTEAFF.

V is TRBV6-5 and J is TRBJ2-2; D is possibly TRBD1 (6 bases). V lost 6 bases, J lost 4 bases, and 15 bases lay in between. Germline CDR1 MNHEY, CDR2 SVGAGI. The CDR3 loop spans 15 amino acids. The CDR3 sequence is CASSAGQGFTGELFF. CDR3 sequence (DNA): TGTGCCAGCAGCGCCGGGCAGGGGTTCACCGGGGAGCTGTTTTTT.

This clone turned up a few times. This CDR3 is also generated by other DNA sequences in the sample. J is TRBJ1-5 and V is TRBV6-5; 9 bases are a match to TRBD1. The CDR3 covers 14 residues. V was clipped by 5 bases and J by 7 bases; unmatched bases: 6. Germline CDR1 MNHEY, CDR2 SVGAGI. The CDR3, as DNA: TGTGCCAGCAGTCCGGGACAGGGTGGACAGCCCCAGCATTTT. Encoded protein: CASSPGQGGQPQHF.

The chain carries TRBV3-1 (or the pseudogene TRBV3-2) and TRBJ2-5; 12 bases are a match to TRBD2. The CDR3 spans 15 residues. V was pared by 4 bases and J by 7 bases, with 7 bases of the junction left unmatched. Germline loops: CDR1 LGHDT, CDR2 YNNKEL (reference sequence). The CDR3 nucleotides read TGTGCCAGCAGCCCACTAGCGGGGGGACACGGGACCCAGTACTTC. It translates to CASSPLAGGHGTQYF.

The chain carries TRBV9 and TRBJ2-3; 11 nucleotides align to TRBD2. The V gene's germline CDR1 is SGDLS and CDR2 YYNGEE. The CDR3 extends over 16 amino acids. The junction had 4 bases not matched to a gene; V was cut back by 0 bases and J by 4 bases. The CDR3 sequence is CASSVAQLAGADTQYF. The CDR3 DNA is TGTGCCAGCAGCGTAGCTCAACTAGCGGGGGCAGATACGCAGTATTTT.

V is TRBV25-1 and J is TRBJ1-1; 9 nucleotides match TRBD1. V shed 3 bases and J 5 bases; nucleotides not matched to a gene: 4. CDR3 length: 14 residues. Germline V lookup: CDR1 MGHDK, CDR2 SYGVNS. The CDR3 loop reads CASSDTGGLTEAFF. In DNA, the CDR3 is TGTGCCAGCAGTGATACAGGGGGCTTGACTGAAGCTTTCTTT.

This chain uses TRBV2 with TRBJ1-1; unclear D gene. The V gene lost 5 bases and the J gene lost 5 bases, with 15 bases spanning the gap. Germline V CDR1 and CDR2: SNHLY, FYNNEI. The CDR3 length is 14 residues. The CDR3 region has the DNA TGTGCCAGCAGTCAAAGTGCGGTCGGGACTGAAGCTTTCTTT. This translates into CASSQSAVGTEAFF.

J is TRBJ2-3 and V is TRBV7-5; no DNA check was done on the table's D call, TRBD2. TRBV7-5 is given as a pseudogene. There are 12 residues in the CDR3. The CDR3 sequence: CASSLTRDTQYF. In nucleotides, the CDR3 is TGTGCCAGCAGCTTAACGAGGGATACGCAGTATTTT.

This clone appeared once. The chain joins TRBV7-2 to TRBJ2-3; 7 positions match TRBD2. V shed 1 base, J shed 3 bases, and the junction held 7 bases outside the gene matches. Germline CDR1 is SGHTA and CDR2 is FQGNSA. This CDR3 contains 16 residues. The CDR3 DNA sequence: TGTGCCAGCAGCTTAGTTGGGGGGGTCTGGACAGATACGCAGTATTTT. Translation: CASSLVGGVWTDTQYF.

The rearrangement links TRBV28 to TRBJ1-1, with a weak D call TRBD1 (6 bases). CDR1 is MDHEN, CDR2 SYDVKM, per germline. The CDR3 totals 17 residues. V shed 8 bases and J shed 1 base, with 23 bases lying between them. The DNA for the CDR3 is TGTGCCAGCCCTCCGGGACGGCGGGGGCCATCGAACACTGAAGCTTTCTTT. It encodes CASPPGRRGPSNTEAFF.